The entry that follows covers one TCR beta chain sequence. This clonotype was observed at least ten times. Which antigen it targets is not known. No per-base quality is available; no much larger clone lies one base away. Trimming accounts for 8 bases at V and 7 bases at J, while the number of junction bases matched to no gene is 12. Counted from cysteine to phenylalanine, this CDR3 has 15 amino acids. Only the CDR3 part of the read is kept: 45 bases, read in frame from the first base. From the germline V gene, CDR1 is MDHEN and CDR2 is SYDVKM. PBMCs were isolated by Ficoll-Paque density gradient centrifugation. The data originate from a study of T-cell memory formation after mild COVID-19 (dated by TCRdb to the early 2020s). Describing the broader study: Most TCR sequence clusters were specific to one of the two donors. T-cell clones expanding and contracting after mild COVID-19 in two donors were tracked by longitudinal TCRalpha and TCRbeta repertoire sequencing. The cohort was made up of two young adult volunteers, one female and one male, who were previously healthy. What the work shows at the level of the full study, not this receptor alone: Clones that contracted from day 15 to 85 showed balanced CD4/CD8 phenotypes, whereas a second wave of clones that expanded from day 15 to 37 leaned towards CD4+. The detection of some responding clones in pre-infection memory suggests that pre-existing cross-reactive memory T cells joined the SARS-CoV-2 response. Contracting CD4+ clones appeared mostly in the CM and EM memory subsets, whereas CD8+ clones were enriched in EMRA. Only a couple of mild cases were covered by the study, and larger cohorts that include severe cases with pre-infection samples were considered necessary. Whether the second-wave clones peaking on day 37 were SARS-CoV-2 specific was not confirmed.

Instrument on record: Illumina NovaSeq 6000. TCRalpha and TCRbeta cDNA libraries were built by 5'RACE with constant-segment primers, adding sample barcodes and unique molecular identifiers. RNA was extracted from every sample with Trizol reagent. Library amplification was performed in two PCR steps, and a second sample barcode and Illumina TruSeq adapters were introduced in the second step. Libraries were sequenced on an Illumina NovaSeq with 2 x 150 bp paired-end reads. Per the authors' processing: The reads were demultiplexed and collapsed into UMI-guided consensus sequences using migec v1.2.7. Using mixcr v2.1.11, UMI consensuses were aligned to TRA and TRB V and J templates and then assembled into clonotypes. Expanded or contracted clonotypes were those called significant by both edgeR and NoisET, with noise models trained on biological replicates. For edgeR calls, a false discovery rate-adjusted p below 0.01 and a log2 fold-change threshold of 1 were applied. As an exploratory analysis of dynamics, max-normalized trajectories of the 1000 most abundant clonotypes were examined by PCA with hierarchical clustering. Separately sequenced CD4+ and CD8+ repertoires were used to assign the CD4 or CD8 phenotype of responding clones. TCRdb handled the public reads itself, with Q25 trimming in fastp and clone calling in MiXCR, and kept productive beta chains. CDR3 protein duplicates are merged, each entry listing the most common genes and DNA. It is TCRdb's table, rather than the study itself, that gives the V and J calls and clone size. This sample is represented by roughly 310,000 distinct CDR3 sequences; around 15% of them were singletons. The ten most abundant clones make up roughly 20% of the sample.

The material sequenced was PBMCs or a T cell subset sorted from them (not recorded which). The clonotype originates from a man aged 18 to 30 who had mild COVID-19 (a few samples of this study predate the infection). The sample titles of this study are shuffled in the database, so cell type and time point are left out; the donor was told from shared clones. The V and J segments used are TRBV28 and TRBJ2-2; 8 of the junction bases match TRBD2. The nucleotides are TGTGCCAGCGGCCCGGGGGGGGCCATTATCGGGGAGCTGTTTTTT. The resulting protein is CASGPGGAIIGELFF.